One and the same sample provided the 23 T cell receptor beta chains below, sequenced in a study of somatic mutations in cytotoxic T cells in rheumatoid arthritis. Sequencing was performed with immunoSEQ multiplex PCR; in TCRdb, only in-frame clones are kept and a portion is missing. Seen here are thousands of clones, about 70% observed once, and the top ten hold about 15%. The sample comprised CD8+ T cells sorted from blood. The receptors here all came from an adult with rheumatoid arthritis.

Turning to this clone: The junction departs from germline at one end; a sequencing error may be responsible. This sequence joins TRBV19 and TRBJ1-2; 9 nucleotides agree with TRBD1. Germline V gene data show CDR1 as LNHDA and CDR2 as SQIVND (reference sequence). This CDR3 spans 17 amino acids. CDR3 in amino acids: CTTTGRLRDRVNYGYTF. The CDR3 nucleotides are TGCACAACTACAGGTAGGTTAAGGGACAGGGTGAACTATGGCTACACCTTC.

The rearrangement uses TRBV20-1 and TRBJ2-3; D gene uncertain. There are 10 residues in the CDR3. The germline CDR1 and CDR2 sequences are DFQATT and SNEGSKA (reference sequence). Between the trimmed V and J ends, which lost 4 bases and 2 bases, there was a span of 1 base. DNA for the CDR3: TGCAGTGCTAACACAGATACGCAGTATTTT. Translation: CSANTDTQYF.

The CDR3 nucleotides read TGTGCCAGCAGCGTCGGGACCAATGAGCAGTTCTTC. Its translation: CASSVGTNEQFF. The gene calls are TRBV5-6 and TRBJ2-1, with D possibly called TRBD1 or TRBD2 (5 bases each). CDR1 is SGHDT and CDR2 is YYEEEE in the germline V gene. Trimming took off 4 bases at V and 6 bases at J, with 8 bases between the two ends. There are 12 residues in the CDR3.

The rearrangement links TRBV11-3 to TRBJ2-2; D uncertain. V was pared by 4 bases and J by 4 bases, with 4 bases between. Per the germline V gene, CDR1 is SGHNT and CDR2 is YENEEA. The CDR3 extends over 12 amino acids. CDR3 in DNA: TGTGCCAGCAGCTGGAGCACCGGGGAGCTGTTTTTT. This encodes CASSWSTGELFF.

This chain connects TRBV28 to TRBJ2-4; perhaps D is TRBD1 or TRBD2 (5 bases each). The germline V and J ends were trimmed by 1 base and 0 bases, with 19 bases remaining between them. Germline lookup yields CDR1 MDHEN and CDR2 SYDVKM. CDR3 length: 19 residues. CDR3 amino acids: CASSLSVRWDPIAKNIQYF. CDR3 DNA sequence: TGTGCCAGCAGTTTATCAGTGCGTTGGGACCCAATAGCCAAAAACATTCAGTACTTC. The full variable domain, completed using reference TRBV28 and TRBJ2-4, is DVKVTQSSRYLVKRTGEKVFLECVQDMDHENMFWYRQDPGLGLRLIYFSYDVKMKEKGDIPEGYSVSREKKERFSLILESASTNQTSMYLCASSLSVRWDPIAKNIQYFGAGTRLSVL.

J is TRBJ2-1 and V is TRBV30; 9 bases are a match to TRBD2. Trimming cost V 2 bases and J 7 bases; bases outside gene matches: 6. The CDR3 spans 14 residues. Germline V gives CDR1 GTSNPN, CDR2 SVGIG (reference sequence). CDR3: CAWSTWRGGNEQFF. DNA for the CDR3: TGTGCCTGGAGTACTTGGCGGGGGGGGAATGAGCAGTTCTTC.

The chain's CDR3 is CASRTPGFNQPQHF. CDR3 DNA: TGTGCCAGCAGAACCCCCGGTTTCAATCAGCCCCAGCATTTT. The chain combines TRBV28 with TRBJ1-5; D is ambiguous. The V gene lost 6 bases and the J gene lost 3 bases, with 12 bases spanning the gap. The germline CDR1 and CDR2 sequences are MDHEN and SYDVKM. This CDR3 region has 14 residues.

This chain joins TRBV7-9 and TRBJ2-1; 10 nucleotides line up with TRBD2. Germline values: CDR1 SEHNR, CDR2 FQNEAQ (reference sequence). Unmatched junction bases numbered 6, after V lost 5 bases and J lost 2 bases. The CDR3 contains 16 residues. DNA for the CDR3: TGTGCCAGCAGCCTCAACCTAGCGGGAGCCTACAATGAGCAGTTCTTC. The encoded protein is CASSLNLAGAYNEQFF.

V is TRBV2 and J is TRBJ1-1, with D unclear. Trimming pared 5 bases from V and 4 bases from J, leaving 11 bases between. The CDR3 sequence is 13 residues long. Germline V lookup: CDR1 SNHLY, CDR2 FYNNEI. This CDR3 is CASSYSWSTEAFF. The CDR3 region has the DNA TGTGCCAGCAGTTATTCCTGGAGCACTGAAGCTTTCTTT.

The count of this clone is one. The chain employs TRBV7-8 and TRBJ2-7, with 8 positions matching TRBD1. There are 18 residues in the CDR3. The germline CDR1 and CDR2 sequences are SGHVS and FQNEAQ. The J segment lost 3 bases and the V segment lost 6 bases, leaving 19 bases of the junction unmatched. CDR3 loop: CASRYLRGGTGRDYEQYF. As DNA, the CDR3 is TGTGCCAGCAGATACCTTCGTGGGGGGACAGGCCGCGACTACGAGCAGTACTTC. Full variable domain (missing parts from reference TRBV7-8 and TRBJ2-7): GAGVSQSPRYKVAKRGQDVALRCDPISGHVSLFWYQQALGQGPEFLTYFQNEAQLDKSGLPSDRFFAERPEGSVSTLKIQRTQQEDSAVYLCASRYLRGGTGRDYEQYFGPGTRLTVT.

The CDR3 nucleotides are TGTGCCTGGACCAGGCTAGCGGGAGACGAGCAGTACTTC. This translates into CAWTRLAGDEQYF. The rearrangement joins TRBV30 to TRBJ2-7; TRBD2 matches at 10 bases. Trimming cost V 4 bases and J 5 bases; bases outside gene matches: 5. The CDR3 is 13 amino acids. CDR1 and CDR2 (germline): GTSNPN, SVGIG (reference sequence).

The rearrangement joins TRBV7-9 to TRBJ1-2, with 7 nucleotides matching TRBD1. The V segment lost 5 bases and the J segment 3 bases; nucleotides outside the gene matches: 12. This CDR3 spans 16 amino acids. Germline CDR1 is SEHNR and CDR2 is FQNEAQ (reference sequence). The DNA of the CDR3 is TGTGCCAGCAGCATACTGCCCGGGACAGAGGACTATGGCTACACCTTC. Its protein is CASSILPGTEDYGYTF.

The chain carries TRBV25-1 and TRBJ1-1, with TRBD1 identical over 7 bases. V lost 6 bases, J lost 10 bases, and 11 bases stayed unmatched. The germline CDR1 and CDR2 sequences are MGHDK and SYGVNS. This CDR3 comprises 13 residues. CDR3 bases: TGTGCCAGCAGCCGGGGAGGGGGCGCGGCAGCTTTCTTT. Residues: CASSRGGGAAAFF.

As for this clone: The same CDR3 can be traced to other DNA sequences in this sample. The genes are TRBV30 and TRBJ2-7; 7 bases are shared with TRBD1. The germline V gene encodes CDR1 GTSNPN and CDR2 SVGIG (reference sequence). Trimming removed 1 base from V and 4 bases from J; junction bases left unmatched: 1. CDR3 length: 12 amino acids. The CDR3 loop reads CAWSGQGYEQYF. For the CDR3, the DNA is TGTGCCTGGAGTGGACAGGGATACGAGCAGTACTTC.

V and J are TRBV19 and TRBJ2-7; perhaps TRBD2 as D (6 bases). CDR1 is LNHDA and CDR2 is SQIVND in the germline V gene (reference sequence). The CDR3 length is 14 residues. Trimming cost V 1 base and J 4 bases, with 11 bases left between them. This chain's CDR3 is CASSIAGAGYEQYF. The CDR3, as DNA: TGTGCCAGTAGTATAGCTGGGGCGGGGTACGAGCAGTACTTC.

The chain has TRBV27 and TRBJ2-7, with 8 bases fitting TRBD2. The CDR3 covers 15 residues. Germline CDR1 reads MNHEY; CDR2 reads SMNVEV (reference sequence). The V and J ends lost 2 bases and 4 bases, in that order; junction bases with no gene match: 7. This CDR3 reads CASSLGKLAVYEQYF. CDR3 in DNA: TGTGCCAGCAGTTTAGGTAAACTAGCGGTTTACGAGCAGTACTTC.

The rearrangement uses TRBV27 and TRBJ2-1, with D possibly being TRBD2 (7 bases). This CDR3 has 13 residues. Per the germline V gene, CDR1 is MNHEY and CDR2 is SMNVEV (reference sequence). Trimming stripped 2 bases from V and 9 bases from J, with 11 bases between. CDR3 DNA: TGTGCCAGCAGTTTAACGGGGGGCCTTGAGCAGTTCTTC. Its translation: CASSLTGGLEQFF.

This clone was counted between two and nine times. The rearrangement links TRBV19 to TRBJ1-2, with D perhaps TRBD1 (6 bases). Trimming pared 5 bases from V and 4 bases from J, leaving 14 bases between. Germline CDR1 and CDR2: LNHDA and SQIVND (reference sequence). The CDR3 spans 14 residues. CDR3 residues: CASSHRGPLYGYTF. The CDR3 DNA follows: TGTGCCAGTAGTCATCGGGGGCCTCTCTATGGCTACACCTTC.

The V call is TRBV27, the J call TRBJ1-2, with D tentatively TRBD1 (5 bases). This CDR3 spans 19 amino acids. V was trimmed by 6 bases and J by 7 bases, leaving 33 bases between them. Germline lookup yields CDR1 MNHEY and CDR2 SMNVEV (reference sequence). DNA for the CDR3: TGTGCCAGCAGCACCACCGAACAAACAGCCCCACAGGATTCCGGTGGCTACACCTTC. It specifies CASSTTEQTAPQDSGGYTF.

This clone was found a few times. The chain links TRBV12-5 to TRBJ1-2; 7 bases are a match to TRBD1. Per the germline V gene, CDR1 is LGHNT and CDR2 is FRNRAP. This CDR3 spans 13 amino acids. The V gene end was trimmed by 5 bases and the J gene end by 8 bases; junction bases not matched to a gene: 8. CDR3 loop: CASGPGGSGGYTF. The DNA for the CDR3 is TGTGCTAGTGGTCCAGGGGGATCGGGCGGCTACACCTTC.

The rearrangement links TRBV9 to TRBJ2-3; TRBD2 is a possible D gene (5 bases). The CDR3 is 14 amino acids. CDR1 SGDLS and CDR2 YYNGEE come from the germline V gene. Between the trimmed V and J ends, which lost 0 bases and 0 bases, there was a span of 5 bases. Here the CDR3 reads CASSVGGSTDTQYF. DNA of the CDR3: TGTGCCAGCAGCGTAGGCGGGAGCACAGATACGCAGTATTTT.

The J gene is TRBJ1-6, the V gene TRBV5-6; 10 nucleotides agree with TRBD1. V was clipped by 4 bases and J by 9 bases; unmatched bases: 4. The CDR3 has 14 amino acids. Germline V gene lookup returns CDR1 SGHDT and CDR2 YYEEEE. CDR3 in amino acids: CASSVDRGVSPLHF. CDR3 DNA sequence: TGTGCCAGCAGCGTGGACAGGGGGGTTTCACCCCTCCACTTT.

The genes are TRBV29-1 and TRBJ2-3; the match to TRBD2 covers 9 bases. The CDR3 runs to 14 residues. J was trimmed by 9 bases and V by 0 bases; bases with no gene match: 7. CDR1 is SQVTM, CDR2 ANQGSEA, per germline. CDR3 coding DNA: TGCAGCGTTGAAGACCTATTGCGGGAGGGGACGCAGTATTTT. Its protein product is CSVEDLLREGTQYF.